The 11 T cell receptor beta chains below come from one sample, sequenced in a study of shared clonotypes between healthy human individuals. Produced via immunoSEQ multiplex PCR; TCRdb's table is partial and in-frame only. The sample yields 780,000 or so clones, around 70% seen once. The sample comprised memory CD4+ T cells sorted from blood. Subset described: CD45RA-negative fraction. These receptors all come from a woman in her thirties in good health.

The V gene is TRBV15, the J gene TRBJ1-3; the D gene is possibly TRBD1 (5 bases). The germline V and J ends were trimmed by 0 bases and 0 bases, with 12 bases remaining between them. CDR3 length: 17 residues. Germline lookup yields CDR1 LNHNV and CDR2 YYDKDF (reference sequence). The DNA of the CDR3 is TGTGCCACCAGCAGAGAGGCCGGACAAAGCTCTGGAAACACCATATATTTT. It codes for CATSREAGQSSGNTIYF.

This chain uses TRBV11-2 with TRBJ2-7, with 11 positions matching TRBD2. The germline gives CDR1 SGHAT, CDR2 FQNNGV. The V and J ends lost 4 bases and 6 bases, in that order; junction bases with no gene match: 8. This CDR3 contains 15 residues. In DNA form, the CDR3 reads TGTGCCAGCAGCTCCTATAGCGGGAGGGCAGGCGAGCAGTACTTC. Amino acid sequence: CASSSYSGRAGEQYF. Full variable domain (missing parts from reference TRBV11-2 and TRBJ2-7): EAGVAQSPRYKIIEKRQSVAFWCNPISGHATLYWYQQILGQGPKLLIQFQNNGVVDDSQLPKDRFSAERLKGVDSTLKIQPAKLEDSAVYLCASSSYSGRAGEQYFGPGTRLTVT.

This clone was seen a handful of times. This chain connects TRBV28 to TRBJ1-5; no definite D call. The CDR3 is made up of 13 amino acids. Trimming cost V 3 bases and J 5 bases, with 8 bases left between them. Germline V gives CDR1 MDHEN, CDR2 SYDVKM. The DNA of the CDR3 is TGTGCCAGCAGTTTTCAGAGGGATCAGCCCCAGCATTTT. It translates to CASSFQRDQPQHF.

J is TRBJ2-6 and V is TRBV19; TRBD2 is a possible D gene (6 bases). The V and J ends lost 5 bases and 0 bases respectively, with 11 bases between them. Germline-derived CDR1 and CDR2 are LNHDA and SQIVND (reference sequence). The CDR3 has 16 amino acids. CDR3 nucleotide sequence: TGTGCCAGTAGTGCGAAGGGACTCTCTGGGGCCAACGTCCTGACTTTC. This gives the protein CASSAKGLSGANVLTF. Complete variable domain (other parts from reference TRBV19 and TRBJ2-6): DGGITQSPKYLFRKEGQNVTLSCEQNLNHDAMYWYRQDPGQGLRLIYYSQIVNDFQKGDIAEGYSVSREKKESFPLTVTSAQKNPTAFYLCASSAKGLSGANVLTFGAGSRLTVL.

This chain connects TRBV7-3 to TRBJ2-2, with unresolved D. With 5 bases removed from V and 0 bases from J, the gap between germline ends came to 10 bases. Germline-derived CDR1 and CDR2 are SGHTA and FQGTGA. The length of the CDR3 is 15 residues. CDR3 residues: CASSPGGTNTGELFF. The CDR3 DNA is TGTGCCAGCAGCCCAGGTGGAACGAACACCGGGGAGCTGTTTTTT.

This clone was seen a few times. DNA of the CDR3: TGTGCCAGCAGCCGCTTGGACAGGGACGAGCAGTACTTC. Protein sequence: CASSRLDRDEQYF. The chain is built from TRBV28 and TRBJ2-7, with 8 bases identical to TRBD1. Germline lookup yields CDR1 MDHEN and CDR2 SYDVKM. CDR3 length equals 13 residues. V lost 6 bases and J lost 5; bases outside the gene matches: 6.

This clone appeared a few times. This chain joins TRBV10-3 and TRBJ1-1; 8 bases match TRBD1. The V gene's germline CDR1 is ENHRY and CDR2 SYGVKD. V lost 2 bases and J lost 1; bases outside the gene matches: 0. The CDR3 runs 14 residues. The CDR3 DNA sequence: TGTGCCATCAGTGAGACAGGGGGGAACACTGAAGCTTTCTTT. Its translation: CAISETGGNTEAFF.

The V and J genes are TRBV5-1 and TRBJ2-1; D not resolved. Trimming pared 0 bases from V and 8 bases from J, leaving 9 bases between. Germline values: CDR1 SGHRS, CDR2 YFSETQ. The CDR3 spans 13 residues. CDR3 amino acids: CASSLGQWDEQFF. The CDR3 region has the DNA TGCGCCAGCAGCTTGGGACAATGGGATGAGCAGTTCTTC.

The chain couples TRBV4-1 to TRBJ1-5; perhaps TRBD1 as D (5 bases). Trimming took off 3 bases at V and 7 bases at J, with 16 bases between the two ends. Germline V CDR1 and CDR2: MGHRA, YSYEKL. CDR3 length equals 15 residues. CDR3 protein: CASSQKKENRQPQHF. The CDR3 bases are TGCGCCAGCAGCCAGAAAAAGGAGAACAGGCAGCCCCAGCATTTT.

Ten or more counts support this clone. Other DNA sequences in this specimen translate into the identical CDR3. The chain employs TRBV5-1 and TRBJ2-2, with a weak D call TRBD1 (5 bases). CDR1 and CDR2 from the germline V gene are SGHRS and YFSETQ. V was shortened by 1 base and J by 2 bases, with 9 bases between the two germline ends. The CDR3 extends over 15 amino acids. The CDR3 sequence is CASSLQQANTGELFF. In DNA form, the CDR3 reads TGCGCCAGCAGCTTGCAACAGGCCAACACCGGGGAGCTGTTTTTT.

The chain carries TRBV30 and TRBJ2-2; possibly TRBD2 for D (6 bases). The CDR3 consists of 16 residues. Looked up from germline, CDR1 is GTSNPN and CDR2 is SVGIG (reference sequence). Trimming removed 0 bases at V and 3 bases at J, with 14 bases between. This chain's CDR3 is CAWSVLWRDHTGELFF. The CDR3 DNA sequence: TGTGCCTGGAGTGTACTGTGGCGGGATCACACCGGGGAGCTGTTTTTT.